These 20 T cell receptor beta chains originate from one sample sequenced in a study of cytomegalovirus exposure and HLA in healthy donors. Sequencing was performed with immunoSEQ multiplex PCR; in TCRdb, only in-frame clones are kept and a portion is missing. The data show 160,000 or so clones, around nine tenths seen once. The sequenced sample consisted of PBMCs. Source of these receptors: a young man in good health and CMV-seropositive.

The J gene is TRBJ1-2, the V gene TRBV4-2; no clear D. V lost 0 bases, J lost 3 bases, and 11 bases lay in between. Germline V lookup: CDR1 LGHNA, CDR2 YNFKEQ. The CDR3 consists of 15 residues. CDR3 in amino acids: CASSQDRGGYYGYTF. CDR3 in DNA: TGTGCCAGCAGCCAAGATCGAGGCGGATACTATGGCTACACCTTC.

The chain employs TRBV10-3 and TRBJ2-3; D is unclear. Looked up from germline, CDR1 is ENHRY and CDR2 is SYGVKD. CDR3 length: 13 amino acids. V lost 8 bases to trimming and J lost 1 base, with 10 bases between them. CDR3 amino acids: CAIGLGRTDTQYF. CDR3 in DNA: TGTGCCATCGGGTTGGGCCGCACAGATACGCAGTATTTT.

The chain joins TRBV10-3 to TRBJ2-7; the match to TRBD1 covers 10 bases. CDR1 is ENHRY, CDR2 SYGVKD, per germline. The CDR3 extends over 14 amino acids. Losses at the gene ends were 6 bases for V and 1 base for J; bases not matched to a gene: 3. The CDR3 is CAIRPGQGSYEQYF. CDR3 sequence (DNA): TGTGCCATCAGACCGGGACAGGGGTCCTACGAGCAGTACTTC.

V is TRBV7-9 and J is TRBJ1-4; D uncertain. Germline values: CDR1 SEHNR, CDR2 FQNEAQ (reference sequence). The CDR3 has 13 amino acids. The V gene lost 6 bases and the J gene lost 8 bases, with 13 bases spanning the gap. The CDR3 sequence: CASSSSGGEKLFF. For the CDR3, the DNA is TGTGCCAGCAGTTCTAGTGGTGGGGAAAAACTGTTTTTT.

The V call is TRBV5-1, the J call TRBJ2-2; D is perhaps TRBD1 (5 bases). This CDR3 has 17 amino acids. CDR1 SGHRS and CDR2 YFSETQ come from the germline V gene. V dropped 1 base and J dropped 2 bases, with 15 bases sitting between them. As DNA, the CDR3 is TGCGCCAGCAGCTTGAGGGGCTCAGGACCTAACACCGGGGAGCTGTTTTTT. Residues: CASSLRGSGPNTGELFF.

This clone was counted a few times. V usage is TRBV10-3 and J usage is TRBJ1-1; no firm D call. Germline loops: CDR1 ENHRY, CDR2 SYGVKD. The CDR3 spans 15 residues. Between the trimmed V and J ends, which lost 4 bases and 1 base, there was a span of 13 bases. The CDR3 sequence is CAISVKAGQNTEAFF. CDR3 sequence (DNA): TGTGCCATCAGTGTGAAGGCGGGCCAGAACACTGAAGCTTTCTTT.

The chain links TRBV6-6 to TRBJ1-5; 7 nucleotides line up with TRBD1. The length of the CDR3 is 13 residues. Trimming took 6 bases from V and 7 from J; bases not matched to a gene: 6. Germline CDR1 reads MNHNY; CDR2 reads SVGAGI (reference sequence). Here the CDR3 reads CASRSQGGQPQHF. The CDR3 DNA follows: TGTGCCAGCAGGAGTCAGGGGGGCCAGCCCCAGCATTTT.

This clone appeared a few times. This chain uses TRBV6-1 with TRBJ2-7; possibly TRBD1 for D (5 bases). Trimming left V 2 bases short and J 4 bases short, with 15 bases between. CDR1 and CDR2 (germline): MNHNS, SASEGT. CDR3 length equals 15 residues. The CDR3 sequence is CASSELGRRVYEQYF. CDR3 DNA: TGTGCCAGCAGTGAACTTGGCCGCAGGGTTTACGAGCAGTACTTC.

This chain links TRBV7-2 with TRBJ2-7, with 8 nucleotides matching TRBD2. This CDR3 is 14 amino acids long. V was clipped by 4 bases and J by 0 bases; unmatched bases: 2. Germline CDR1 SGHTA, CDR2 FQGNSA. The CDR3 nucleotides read TGTGCCAGCAGCTCCGGGACTAGCTCCTACGAGCAGTACTTC. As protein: CASSSGTSSYEQYF.

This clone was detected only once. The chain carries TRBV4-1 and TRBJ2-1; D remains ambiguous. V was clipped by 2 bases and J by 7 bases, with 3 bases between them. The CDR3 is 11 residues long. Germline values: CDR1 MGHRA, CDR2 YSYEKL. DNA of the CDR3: TGCGCCAGCAGCCAACAAAATGAGCAGTTCTTC. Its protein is CASSQQNEQFF.

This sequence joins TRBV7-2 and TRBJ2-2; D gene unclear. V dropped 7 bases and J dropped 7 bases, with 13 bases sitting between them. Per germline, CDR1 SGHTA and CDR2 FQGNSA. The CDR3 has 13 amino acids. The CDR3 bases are TGTGCCAGCACCCGCGCGAATGGCGGGGAGCTGTTTTTT. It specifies CASTRANGGELFF. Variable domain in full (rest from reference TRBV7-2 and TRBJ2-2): GAGVSQSPSNKVTEKGKDVELRCDPISGHTALYWYRQSLGQGLEFLIYFQGNSAPDKSGLPSDRFSAERTGGSVSTLTIQRTQQEDSAVYLCASTRANGGELFFGEGSRLTVL.

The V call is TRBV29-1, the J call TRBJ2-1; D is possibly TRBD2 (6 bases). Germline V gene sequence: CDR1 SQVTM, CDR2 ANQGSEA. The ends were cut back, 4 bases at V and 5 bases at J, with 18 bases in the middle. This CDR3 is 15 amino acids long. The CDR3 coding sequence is TGCAGCGTTGCGAGGCGGCTAGCGCTCGACAATGAGCAGTTCTTC. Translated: CSVARRLALDNEQFF.

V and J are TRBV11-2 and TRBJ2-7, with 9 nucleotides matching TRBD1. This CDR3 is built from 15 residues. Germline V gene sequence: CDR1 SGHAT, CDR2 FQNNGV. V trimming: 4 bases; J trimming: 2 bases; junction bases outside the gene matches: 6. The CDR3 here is CASSWEGTGPYEQYF. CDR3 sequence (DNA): TGTGCCAGCAGCTGGGAGGGGACAGGGCCCTACGAGCAGTACTTC.

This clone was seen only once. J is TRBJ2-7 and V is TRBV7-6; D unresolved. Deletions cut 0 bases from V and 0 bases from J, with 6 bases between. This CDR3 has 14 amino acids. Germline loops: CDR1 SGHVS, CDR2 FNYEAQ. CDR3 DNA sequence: TGTGCCAGCAGCTTAGCGCGGAGCTCCTACGAGCAGTACTTC. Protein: CASSLARSSYEQYF. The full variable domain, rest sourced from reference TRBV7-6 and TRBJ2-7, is GAGVSQSPRYKVTKRGQDVALRCDPISGHVSLYWYRQALGQGPEFLTYFNYEAQQDKSGLPNDRFSAERPEGSISTLTIQRTEQRDSAMYRCASSLARSSYEQYFGPGTRLTVT.

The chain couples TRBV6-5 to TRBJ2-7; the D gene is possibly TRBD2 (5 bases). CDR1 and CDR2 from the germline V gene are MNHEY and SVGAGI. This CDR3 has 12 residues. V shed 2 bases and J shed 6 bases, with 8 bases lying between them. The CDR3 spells CASSYGGGEQYF. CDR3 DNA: TGTGCCAGCAGTTACGGAGGTGGCGAGCAGTACTTC.

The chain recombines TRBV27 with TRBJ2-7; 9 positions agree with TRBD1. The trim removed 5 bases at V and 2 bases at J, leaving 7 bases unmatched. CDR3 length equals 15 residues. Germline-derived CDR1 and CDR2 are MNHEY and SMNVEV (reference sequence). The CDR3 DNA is TGTGCCAGCAGTCCCGGGACAGGGCCCACCTACGAGCAGTACTTC. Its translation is CASSPGTGPTYEQYF.

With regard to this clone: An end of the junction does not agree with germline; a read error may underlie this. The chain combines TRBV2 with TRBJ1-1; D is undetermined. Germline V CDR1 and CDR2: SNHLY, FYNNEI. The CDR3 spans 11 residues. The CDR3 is CASSEGREVLF. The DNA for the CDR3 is TGTGCCAGCAGTGAAGGACGGGAAGTACTCTTT.

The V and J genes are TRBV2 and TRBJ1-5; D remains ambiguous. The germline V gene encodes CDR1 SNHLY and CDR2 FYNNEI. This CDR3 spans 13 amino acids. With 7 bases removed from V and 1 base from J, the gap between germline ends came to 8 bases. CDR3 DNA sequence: TGTGCCAGCACCGAGGGCAGCAATCAGCCCCAGCATTTT. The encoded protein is CASTEGSNQPQHF.

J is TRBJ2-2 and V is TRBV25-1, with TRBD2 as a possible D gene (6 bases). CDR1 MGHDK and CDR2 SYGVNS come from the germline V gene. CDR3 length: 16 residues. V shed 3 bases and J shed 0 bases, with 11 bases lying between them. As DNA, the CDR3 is TGTGCCAGCAGTGACGGTCCGGGGGCGAACACCGGGGAGCTGTTTTTT. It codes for CASSDGPGANTGELFF.

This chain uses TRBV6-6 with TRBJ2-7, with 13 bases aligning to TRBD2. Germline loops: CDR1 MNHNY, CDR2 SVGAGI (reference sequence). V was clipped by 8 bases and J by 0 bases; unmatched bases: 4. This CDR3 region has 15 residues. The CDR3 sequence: CASQGTSGDSYEQYF. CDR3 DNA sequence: TGTGCCAGCCAGGGGACTAGCGGGGACTCCTACGAGCAGTACTTC.